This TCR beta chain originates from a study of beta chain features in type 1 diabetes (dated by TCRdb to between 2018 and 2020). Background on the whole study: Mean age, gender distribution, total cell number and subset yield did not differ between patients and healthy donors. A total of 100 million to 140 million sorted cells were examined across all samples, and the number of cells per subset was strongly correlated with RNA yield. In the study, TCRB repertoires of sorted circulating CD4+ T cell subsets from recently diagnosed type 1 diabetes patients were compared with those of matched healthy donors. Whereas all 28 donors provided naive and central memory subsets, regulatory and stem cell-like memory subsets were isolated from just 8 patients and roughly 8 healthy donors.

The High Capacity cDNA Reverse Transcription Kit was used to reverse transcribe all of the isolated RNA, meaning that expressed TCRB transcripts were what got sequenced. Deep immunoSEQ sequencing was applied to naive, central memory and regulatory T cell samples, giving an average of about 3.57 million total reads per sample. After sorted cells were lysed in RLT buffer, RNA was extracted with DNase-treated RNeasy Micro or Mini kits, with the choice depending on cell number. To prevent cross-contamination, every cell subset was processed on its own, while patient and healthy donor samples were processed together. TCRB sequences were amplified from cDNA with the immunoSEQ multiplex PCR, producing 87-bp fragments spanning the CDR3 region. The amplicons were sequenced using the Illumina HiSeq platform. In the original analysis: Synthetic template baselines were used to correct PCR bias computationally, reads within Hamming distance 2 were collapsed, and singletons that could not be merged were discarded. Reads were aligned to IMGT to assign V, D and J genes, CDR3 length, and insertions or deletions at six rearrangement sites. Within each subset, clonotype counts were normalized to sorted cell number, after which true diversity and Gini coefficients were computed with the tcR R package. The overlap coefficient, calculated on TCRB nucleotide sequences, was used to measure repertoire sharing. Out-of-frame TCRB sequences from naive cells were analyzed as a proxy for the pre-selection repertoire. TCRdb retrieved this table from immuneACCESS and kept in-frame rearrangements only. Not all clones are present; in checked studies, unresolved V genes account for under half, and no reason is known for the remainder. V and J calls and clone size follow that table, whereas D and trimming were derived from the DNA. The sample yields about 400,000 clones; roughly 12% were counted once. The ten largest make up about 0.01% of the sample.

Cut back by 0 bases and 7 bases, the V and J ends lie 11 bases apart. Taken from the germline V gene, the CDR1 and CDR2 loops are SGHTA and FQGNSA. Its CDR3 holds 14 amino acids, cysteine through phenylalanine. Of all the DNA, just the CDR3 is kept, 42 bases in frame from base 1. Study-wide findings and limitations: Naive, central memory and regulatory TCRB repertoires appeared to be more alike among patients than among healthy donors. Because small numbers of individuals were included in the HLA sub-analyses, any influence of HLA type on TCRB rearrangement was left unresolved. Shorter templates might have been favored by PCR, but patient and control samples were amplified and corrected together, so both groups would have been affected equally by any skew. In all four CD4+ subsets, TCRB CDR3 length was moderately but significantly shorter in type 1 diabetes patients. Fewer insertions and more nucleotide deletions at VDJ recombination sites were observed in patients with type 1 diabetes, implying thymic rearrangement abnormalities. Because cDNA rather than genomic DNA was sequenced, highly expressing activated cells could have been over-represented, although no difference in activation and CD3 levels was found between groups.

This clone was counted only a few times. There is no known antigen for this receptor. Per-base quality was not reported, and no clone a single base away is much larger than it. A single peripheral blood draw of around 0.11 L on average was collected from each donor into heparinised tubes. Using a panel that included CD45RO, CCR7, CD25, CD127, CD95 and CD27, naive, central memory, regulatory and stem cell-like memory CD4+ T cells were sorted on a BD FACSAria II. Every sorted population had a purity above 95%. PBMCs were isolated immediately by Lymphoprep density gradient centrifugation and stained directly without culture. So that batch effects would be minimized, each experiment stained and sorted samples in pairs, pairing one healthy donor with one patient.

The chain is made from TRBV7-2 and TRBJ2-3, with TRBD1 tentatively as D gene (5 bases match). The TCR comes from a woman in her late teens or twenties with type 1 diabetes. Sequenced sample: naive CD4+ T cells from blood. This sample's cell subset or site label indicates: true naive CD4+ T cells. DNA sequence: TGTGCCAGCAGCTTAGCCTACAGGAGTAATACGCAGTATTTT. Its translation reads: CASSLAYRSNTQYF.